These 27 T cell receptor beta chains originate from one sample sequenced in a study of blood T cell repertoires in COVID-19. The protocol was immunoSEQ multiplex PCR, while the TCRdb copy is restricted to in-frame clones and leaves out a portion. The table has about 260,000 clones, 87% seen once. Sequencing was carried out using peripheral blood. These receptors were obtained from a woman aged 40 to 50 who had recovered from COVID-19.

This CDR3 is CASSQDRPGGADTQYF. The CDR3 DNA reads TGCGCCAGCAGCCAAGATCGCCCGGGAGGTGCAGATACGCAGTATTTT. J is TRBJ2-3 and V is TRBV4-3, with TRBD2 matching over 7 bases. V gave up 0 bases and J gave up 4 bases; unmatched junction bases: 7. The V gene's germline CDR1 is LGHNA and CDR2 YSLEER. The CDR3 consists of 16 residues.

CDR3 coding DNA: TGTGCCAGCAGCCCAGGGGGCCGACAGCCCCAGCATTTT. Encoded protein: CASSPGGRQPQHF. The rearrangement links TRBV12-3 or TRBV12-4 to TRBJ1-5; 8 bases are shared with TRBD1. The CDR3 is made up of 13 amino acids. The V and J ends lost 6 bases and 7 bases, in that order; junction bases with no gene match: 5.

This clone was detected only a few times. The chain carries TRBV5-1 and TRBJ2-2; maybe TRBD1 (5 bases). Trimming left V 0 bases short and J 7 bases short, with 10 bases between. The CDR3 has 14 amino acids. Germline V lookup: CDR1 SGHRS, CDR2 YFSETQ. CDR3 DNA sequence: TGCGCCAGCAGCTTGGGGGGCTTCATCGGGGAGCTGTTTTTT. Protein: CASSLGGFIGELFF.

Only a few counts were recorded for this clone. V is TRBV30 and J is TRBJ1-1, with D uncertain. Trimming cost V 1 base and J 6 bases, with 18 bases left between them. The CDR3 is 15 residues long. Per germline, CDR1 GTSNPN and CDR2 SVGIG (reference sequence). The CDR3 sequence: CAWSAGITWASEAFF. The DNA for the CDR3 is TGTGCCTGGAGTGCGGGAATCACTTGGGCCTCTGAAGCTTTCTTT.

This clone showed up just a few times. This rearrangement joins TRBV6-5 to TRBJ1-5; D might be TRBD1 (6 bases). Germline lookup yields CDR1 MNHEY and CDR2 SVGAGI. V dropped 4 bases and J dropped 7 bases, with 14 bases sitting between them. The CDR3 has 14 amino acids. CDR3 loop: CASSLVSGEQPQHF. In nucleotides, the CDR3 is TGTGCCAGCAGTTTAGTGTCAGGGGAACAGCCCCAGCATTTT.

This clone has a single count. For the CDR3, the DNA is TGTGCCAGCAGCCTACCGCTCCCCCAGGCCACCTCCTACGAGCAGTACTTC. Protein product: CASSLPLPQATSYEQYF. The V gene is TRBV7-9, the J gene TRBJ2-7; D gene unclear. The CDR3 covers 17 residues. Germline CDR1 is SEHNR and CDR2 is FQNEAQ (reference sequence). With 5 bases removed from V and 0 bases from J, the gap between germline ends came to 20 bases.

The chain recombines TRBV7-8 with TRBJ1-1; D ambiguous. The V gene lost 5 bases and the J gene lost 5 bases, with 15 bases spanning the gap. The germline V gene has CDR1 SGHVS and CDR2 FQNEAQ. This CDR3 contains 14 residues. The CDR3 is CASSPTDSATEAFF. The DNA for the CDR3 is TGTGCCAGCAGCCCGACGGACTCGGCGACTGAAGCTTTCTTT. The whole variable domain, filled in from reference TRBV7-8 and TRBJ1-1, reads GAGVSQSPRYKVAKRGQDVALRCDPISGHVSLFWYQQALGQGPEFLTYFQNEAQLDKSGLPSDRFFAERPEGSVSTLKIQRTQQEDSAVYLCASSPTDSATEAFFGQGTRLTVV.

The chain recombines TRBV7-9 with TRBJ1-1; 10 positions agree with TRBD1. V shed 6 bases, J shed 2 bases, and the junction held 6 bases outside the gene matches. CDR3 length equals 15 residues. Germline CDR1 reads SEHNR; CDR2 reads FQNEAQ (reference sequence). The CDR3 sequence is CASSLGQGSNTEAFF. CDR3 coding DNA: TGTGCCAGCAGTTTGGGACAGGGGTCCAACACTGAAGCTTTCTTT. Complete variable domain (other parts from reference TRBV7-9 and TRBJ1-1): DTGVSQNPRHKITKRGQNVTFRCDPISEHNRLYWYRQTLGQGPEFLTYFQNEAQLEKSRLLSDRFSAERPKGSFSTLEIQRTEQGDSAMYLCASSLGQGSNTEAFFGQGTRLTVV.

The chain has TRBV6-6 and TRBJ2-1; 9 bases agree with TRBD1. V lost 7 bases to trimming and J lost 4 bases; unmatched junction nucleotides: 11. Germline V gives CDR1 MNHNY, CDR2 SVGAGI (reference sequence). The CDR3 sequence is 16 residues long. The CDR3 loop is CASTLKPGTGYNEQFF. CDR3 DNA sequence: TGTGCCAGCACCCTAAAACCTGGGACAGGGTACAATGAGCAGTTCTTC.

The chain joins TRBV4-1 to TRBJ2-3; D unclear. The V and J ends lost 1 base and 4 bases respectively, with 6 bases between them. Germline loops: CDR1 MGHRA, CDR2 YSYEKL. The CDR3 sequence is 13 residues long. In DNA, the CDR3 is TGCGCCAGCAGCCAAGGGTCGGCAGATACGCAGTATTTT. Its protein is CASSQGSADTQYF.

As concerns this clone: In the same sample, other DNA sequences code for this CDR3. The rearrangement joins TRBV5-1 to TRBJ1-3; D is unclear. CDR3 length: 14 residues. V was pared by 4 bases and J by 0 bases, with 8 bases between. The germline CDR1 and CDR2 sequences are SGHRS and YFSETQ. CDR3 amino acids: CASSLGGSGNTIYF. The CDR3 DNA reads TGCGCCAGCAGCCTGGGAGGCTCTGGAAACACCATATATTTT.

The chain has TRBV7-8 and TRBJ1-5, with 10 nucleotides matching TRBD1. CDR1 SGHVS and CDR2 FQNEAQ come from the germline V gene. The CDR3 runs to 14 residues. Germline trimming cut 5 bases from V and 6 bases from J; bases unmatched to any gene: 4. In nucleotides, the CDR3 is TGTGCCAGCAGCCCAGGGGACAGGGGTCAGCCCCAGCATTTT. This gives the protein CASSPGDRGQPQHF.

The chain employs TRBV30 and TRBJ2-2; no clear D gene. V lost 4 bases and J lost 0, with 12 bases in between. The CDR3 has 15 residues. From germline, CDR1 is GTSNPN and CDR2 SVGIG (reference sequence). The CDR3 reads CAWTFERSNTGELFF. The DNA of the CDR3 is TGTGCCTGGACTTTCGAGAGGTCGAACACCGGGGAGCTGTTTTTT.

The chain combines TRBV4-2 with TRBJ2-1; 7 bases fit TRBD1. The CDR3 length is 17 residues. Germline trimming cut 4 bases from V and 6 bases from J; bases unmatched to any gene: 15. Germline loops: CDR1 LGHNA, CDR2 YNFKEQ. CDR3 in amino acids: CASSPPDRPFVPNEQFF. The CDR3 nucleotides are TGTGCCAGCAGCCCACCGGACAGGCCATTTGTTCCCAATGAGCAGTTCTTC.

This rearrangement joins TRBV9 to TRBJ1-1; D not certain. Per the germline V gene, CDR1 is SGDLS and CDR2 is YYNGEE. V lost 0 bases and J 0 bases, leaving 6 bases between the germline ends. The CDR3 has 14 amino acids. The DNA for the CDR3 is TGTGCCAGCAGCGTAGGTTCTTTGAACACTGAAGCTTTCTTT. This sequence encodes CASSVGSLNTEAFF.

The rearrangement joins TRBV7-4 to TRBJ1-4; no clear D. V was cut by 6 bases and J by 6 bases, with 14 bases left in between. CDR3 length: 14 amino acids. CDR1 SGHVT and CDR2 SQSDAQ come from the germline V gene. The CDR3 DNA follows: TGTGCCAGCAGTTCTTATAGCCTGGATGAAAAACTGTTTTTT. Its protein product is CASSSYSLDEKLFF.

The rearrangement uses TRBV15 and TRBJ2-2; tentatively, D is TRBD2 (6 bases). The V end lost 0 bases, the J end lost 4 bases, and 12 bases lay between the germline ends. The CDR3 consists of 16 residues. Looked up from germline, CDR1 is LNHNV and CDR2 is YYDKDF (reference sequence). CDR3 coding DNA: TGTGCCACCAGCAGAGATCTAGGAGGGCTCACCGGGGAGCTGTTTTTT. Its protein product is CATSRDLGGLTGELFF.

The chain carries TRBV12-3 or TRBV12-4 and TRBJ1-2, with a tentative D call TRBD1 (5 bases). With 6 bases removed from V and 4 bases from J, the gap between germline ends came to 12 bases. The CDR3 is made up of 13 amino acids. CDR3 DNA sequence: TGTGCCAGCAGCCTGGGACTGATCTATGGCTACACCTTC. It specifies CASSLGLIYGYTF.

The chain joins TRBV30 to TRBJ1-1, with 8 bases lining up with TRBD1. Germline V gene data show CDR1 as GTSNPN and CDR2 as SVGIG (reference sequence). This CDR3 has 13 amino acids. The V gene end was trimmed by 0 bases and the J gene end by 4 bases; junction bases not matched to a gene: 1. CDR3 sequence (DNA): TGTGCCTGGAGTGTTACAGGGGGCACTGAAGCTTTCTTT. Translating it yields CAWSVTGGTEAFF.

The chain employs TRBV2 and TRBJ1-6; D gene uncertain. Germline loops: CDR1 SNHLY, CDR2 FYNNEI. Trimming removed 3 bases at V and 5 bases at J, with 11 bases between. The CDR3 is 15 amino acids. CDR3 DNA: TGTGCCAGCAGTGACCTGGCGGCTAATAATTCACCCCTCCACTTT. Protein sequence: CASSDLAANNSPLHF. Based on the CDR3 plus reference TRBV2 and TRBJ1-6, the full variable domain is EPEVTQTPSHQVTQMGQEVILRCVPISNHLYFYWYRQILGQKVEFLVSFYNNEISEKSEIFDDQFSVERPDGSNFTLKIRSTKLEDSAMYFCASSDLAANNSPLHFGNGTRLTVT.

The V call is TRBV30, the J call TRBJ2-7; D may be TRBD1 (6 bases). This CDR3 spans 14 amino acids. Per germline, CDR1 GTSNPN and CDR2 SVGIG (reference sequence). V lost 3 bases and J 2 bases, leaving 14 bases between the germline ends. CDR3 nucleotide sequence: TGTGCCTGGAGCTCGCAGGGGCTCACCTACGAGCAGTACTTC. Translating gives CAWSSQGLTYEQYF.

The rearrangement uses TRBV6-4 and TRBJ1-2; 7 bases are shared with TRBD1. V lost 8 bases and J lost 2; bases outside the gene matches: 2. The CDR3 loop spans 12 amino acids. Germline values: CDR1 MRHNA, CDR2 SNTAGT. CDR3 amino acids: CASRDRNYGYTF. The CDR3 DNA reads as TGTGCCAGCCGGGACAGAAACTATGGCTACACCTTC.

The rearrangement uses TRBV7-2 and TRBJ1-1; 10 bases are shared with TRBD1. This CDR3 has 15 amino acids. Germline loops: CDR1 SGHTA, CDR2 FQGNSA. V shed 6 bases and J 2 bases; nucleotides not matched to a gene: 6. The CDR3 protein is CASRRTTGGNTEAFF. The CDR3 DNA follows: TGTGCCAGCAGGCGGACGACAGGGGGCAACACTGAAGCTTTCTTT.

This clone was seen a few times. This chain uses TRBV18 with TRBJ1-6; 9 bases are shared with TRBD1. The germline V gene has CDR1 KGHSH and CDR2 LQKENI. The CDR3 covers 17 residues. After removal of 3 bases from V and 8 bases from J, the junction contained 11 bases not matched to a gene. The CDR3 nucleotides read TGTGCCAGCTCACCTCCCGCCGGGACAGGGTATCATTCACCCCTCCACTTT. This gives the protein CASSPPAGTGYHSPLHF.

This chain uses TRBV5-4 with TRBJ1-4; D is uncertain. The CDR3 spans 14 residues. Per the germline V gene, CDR1 is SGHNT and CDR2 is YYREEE (reference sequence). Trimming took off 3 bases at V and 8 bases at J, with 14 bases between the two ends. The CDR3 region has the DNA TGTGCCAGCAGCTCCCAGGTCGGTGGAGAAAAACTGTTTTTT. It yields the protein CASSSQVGGEKLFF. Supplemented by reference TRBV5-4 and TRBJ1-4, the full variable domain reads ETGVTQSPTHLIKTRGQQVTLRCSSQSGHNTVSWYQQALGQGPQFIFQYYREEENGRGNFPPRFSGLQFPNYSSELNVNALELDDSALYLCASSSQVGGEKLFFGSGTQLSVL.

The rearrangement uses TRBV27 and TRBJ2-3; maybe TRBD2 (6 bases). The germline V gene encodes CDR1 MNHEY and CDR2 SMNVEV (reference sequence). This CDR3 is 16 amino acids long. Trimming shortened V by 7 bases and J by 6 bases, and 23 bases separated the two germline ends. The CDR3 nucleotides are TGTGCCAGCACCACGACCCAGTTCGGGGAGGACGATACGCAGTATTTT. It codes for CASTTTQFGEDDTQYF.

The rearrangement links TRBV5-3 to TRBJ2-7; perhaps TRBD1 as D (5 bases). TRBV5-3 is an ORF for which the function is uncertain. The V end lost 0 bases, the J end lost 0 bases, and 19 bases lay between the germline ends. The length of the CDR3 is 18 residues. The chain's CDR3 is CARSLGGVWTPHSYEQYF. The DNA for the CDR3 is TGTGCCAGAAGCTTGGGAGGAGTTTGGACACCACACTCCTACGAGCAGTACTTC.